The 12 T cell receptor beta chains presented below share a single source sample, sequenced in a study of blood T cell repertoires in COVID-19. TCRdb's table, derived via immunoSEQ multiplex PCR, lists solely in-frame clones and lacks some. The sample lists roughly 270,000 clones, approximately 86% occurring once. Input material: peripheral blood. The receptors stem from a man between 18 and 29 years old with active or convalescent COVID-19.

CDR3 nucleotide sequence: TGTGCCAGCAGCCAGGGGTTGGGCAATCAGCCCCAGCATTTT. Encoded protein: CASSQGLGNQPQHF. V is TRBV5-4 and J is TRBJ1-5, with a tentative D call TRBD1 (6 bases). Germline-derived CDR1 and CDR2 are SGHNT and YYREEE (reference sequence). Trimming took 4 bases from V and 2 from J, leaving 10 bases between them. The length of the CDR3 is 14 residues. Drawing the rest from reference TRBV5-4 and TRBJ1-5, the complete variable domain is ETGVTQSPTHLIKTRGQQVTLRCSSQSGHNTVSWYQQALGQGPQFIFQYYREEENGRGNFPPRFSGLQFPNYSSELNVNALELDDSALYLCASSQGLGNQPQHFGDGTRLSIL.

The chain links TRBV19 to TRBJ1-1, with 9 nucleotides matching TRBD1. The germline V gene has CDR1 LNHDA and CDR2 SQIVND (reference sequence). With V trimmed by 4 bases and J by 10 bases, 13 bases remained unmatched. This CDR3 is 15 amino acids long. CDR3: CASSKPGQGFWVAFF. CDR3 nucleotide sequence: TGTGCCAGTAGTAAGCCGGGACAGGGATTTTGGGTAGCTTTCTTT.

This clone appeared a few times. The chain joins TRBV6-2 or TRBV6-3 to TRBJ2-2; D is uncertain. The V and J ends lost 2 bases and 9 bases respectively, with 13 bases between them. CDR3 size: 14 residues. CDR1 is MNHEY, CDR2 SVGEGT, per germline. The CDR3 loop reads CASSYLPVLRELFF. DNA of the CDR3: TGTGCCAGCAGTTACCTTCCCGTTTTAAGGGAGCTGTTTTTT.

The chain combines TRBV27 with TRBJ1-2; D ambiguous. The CDR3 consists of 18 residues. Trimming removed 6 bases at V and 1 base at J, with 24 bases between. Germline values: CDR1 MNHEY, CDR2 SMNVEV (reference sequence). The chain's CDR3 is CASSSLRGSPPYNYGYTF. The CDR3 coding sequence is TGTGCCAGCAGCTCTCTCCGGGGTTCACCCCCCTATAACTATGGCTACACCTTC.

Details on this clone: At one boundary the junction diverges from the germline segment, which might be a read error. The chain recombines TRBV29-1 with TRBJ1-2; no firm D call. Per the germline V gene, CDR1 is SQVTM and CDR2 is ANQGSEA. This CDR3 has 10 amino acids. This chain's CDR3 is CSVRTRGTLF. The DNA of the CDR3 is TGCAGCGTTCGGACTCGGGGAACCCTCTTC.

The V and J genes are TRBV15 and TRBJ2-5; D remains ambiguous. CDR1 LNHNV and CDR2 YYDKDF come from the germline V gene (reference sequence). The V and J ends lost 2 bases and 3 bases respectively, with 7 bases between them. The CDR3 has 13 amino acids. This chain's CDR3 is CATSRLIEETQYF. The CDR3 DNA reads TGTGCCACCAGCAGACTTATAGAAGAGACCCAGTACTTC. Full variable domain (outside the CDR3, taken from reference TRBV15 and TRBJ2-5): DAMVIQNPRYQVTQFGKPVTLSCSQTLNHNVMYWYQQKSSQAPKLLFHYYDKDFNNEADTPDNFQSRRPNTSFCFLDIRSPGLGDTAMYLCATSRLIEETQYFGPGTRLLVL.

This clone was seen a single time. The chain joins TRBV14 to TRBJ2-1, with 11 bases identical to TRBD2. The CDR3 contains 16 residues. The germline V gene has CDR1 SGHDN and CDR2 FVKESK. V lost 4 bases to trimming and J lost 5 bases; unmatched junction nucleotides: 7. The CDR3: CASSPSGTSGNNEQFF. The CDR3 DNA reads TGTGCCAGCAGCCCCTCCGGGACTAGCGGTAACAATGAGCAGTTCTTC.

This sequence joins TRBV11-2 and TRBJ1-1, with D tentatively TRBD1 (5 bases). CDR3 length: 14 residues. With 4 bases removed from V and 1 base from J, the gap between germline ends came to 10 bases. In germline, CDR1 is SGHAT, CDR2 FQNNGV. CDR3 in DNA: TGTGCCAGCAGCTACCACGACAGGAACACTGAAGCTTTCTTT. Its protein is CASSYHDRNTEAFF.

The chain employs TRBV15 and TRBJ1-2; tentatively, D is TRBD1 (5 bases). Germline CDR1 and CDR2: LNHNV and YYDKDF (reference sequence). This CDR3 has 16 amino acids. Between the trimmed V and J ends, which lost 0 bases and 2 bases, there was a span of 13 bases. Written as DNA, the CDR3 is TGTGCCACCAGCAGAGATCTTTTTTCAGGGAACTATGGCTACACCTTC. This gives the protein CATSRDLFSGNYGYTF.

The rearrangement links TRBV21-1 to TRBJ1-4; no check of the table's D call, TRBD1, against the DNA was made. TRBV21-1 is a documented pseudogene. The CDR3 is 12 amino acids. CDR3 coding DNA: TGTGCCAGCTTCAGGATAGGTGAAAAACTGTTTTTT. As protein: CASFRIGEKLFF.

This rearrangement joins TRBV11-3 to TRBJ2-5; D may be TRBD1 (6 bases). The CDR3 spans 14 residues. V gave up 4 bases and J gave up 0 bases, with 9 bases separating them. Germline CDR1 and CDR2: SGHNT and YENEEA. The CDR3 protein is CASSSGTNQETQYF. The DNA for the CDR3 is TGTGCCAGCAGCTCCGGGACAAACCAAGAGACCCAGTACTTC.

The genes are TRBV5-4 and TRBJ1-6; 9 bases line up with TRBD1. The CDR3 is 17 residues long. Germline V gives CDR1 SGHNT, CDR2 YYREEE (reference sequence). V was pared by 4 bases and J by 4 bases, with 9 bases of the junction left unmatched. In DNA, the CDR3 is TGTGCCAGCAGCCCGGACAGGGGTTTTACTTATAATTCACCCCTCCACTTT. This translates into CASSPDRGFTYNSPLHF. Complete variable domain (other parts from reference TRBV5-4 and TRBJ1-6): ETGVTQSPTHLIKTRGQQVTLRCSSQSGHNTVSWYQQALGQGPQFIFQYYREEENGRGNFPPRFSGLQFPNYSSELNVNALELDDSALYLCASSPDRGFTYNSPLHFGNGTRLTVT.